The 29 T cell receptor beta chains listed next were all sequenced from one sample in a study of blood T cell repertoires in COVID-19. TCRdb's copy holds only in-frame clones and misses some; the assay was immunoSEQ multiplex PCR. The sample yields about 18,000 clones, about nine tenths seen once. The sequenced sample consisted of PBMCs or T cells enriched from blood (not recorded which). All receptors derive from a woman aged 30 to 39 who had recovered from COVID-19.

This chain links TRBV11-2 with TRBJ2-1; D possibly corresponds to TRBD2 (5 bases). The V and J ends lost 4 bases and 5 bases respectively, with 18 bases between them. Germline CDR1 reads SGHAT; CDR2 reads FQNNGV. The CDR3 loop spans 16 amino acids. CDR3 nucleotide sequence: TGTGCCAGCAGCTCCGCTTGGTTGTTGGGAGACAATGAGCAGTTCTTC. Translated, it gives CASSSAWLLGDNEQFF.

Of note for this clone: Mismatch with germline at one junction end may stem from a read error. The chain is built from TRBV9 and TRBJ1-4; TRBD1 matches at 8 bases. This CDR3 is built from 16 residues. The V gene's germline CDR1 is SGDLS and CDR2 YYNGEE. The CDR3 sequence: CASSTGQGVTSEKLFF. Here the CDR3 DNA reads TGTGCCAGCAGCACCGGACAGGGAGTAACTAGTGAAAAACTGTTTTTT.

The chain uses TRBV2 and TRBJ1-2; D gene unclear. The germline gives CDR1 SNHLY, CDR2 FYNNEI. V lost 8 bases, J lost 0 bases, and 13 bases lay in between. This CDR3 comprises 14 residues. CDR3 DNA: TGTGCCAGCGGTTCCGACACCCCTAACTATGGCTACACCTTC. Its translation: CASGSDTPNYGYTF.

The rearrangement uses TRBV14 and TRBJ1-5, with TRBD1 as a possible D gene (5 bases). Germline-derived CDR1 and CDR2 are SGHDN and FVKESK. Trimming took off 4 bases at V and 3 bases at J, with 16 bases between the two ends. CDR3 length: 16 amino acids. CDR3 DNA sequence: TGTGCCAGCAGCCCCCAAATCGACAGACTCAATCAGCCCCAGCATTTT. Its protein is CASSPQIDRLNQPQHF. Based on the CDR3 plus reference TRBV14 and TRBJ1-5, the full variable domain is EAGVTQFPSHSVIEKGQTVTLRCDPISGHDNLYWYRRVMGKEIKFLLHFVKESKQDESGMPNNRFLAERTGGTYSTLKVQPAELEDSGVYFCASSPQIDRLNQPQHFGDGTRLSIL.

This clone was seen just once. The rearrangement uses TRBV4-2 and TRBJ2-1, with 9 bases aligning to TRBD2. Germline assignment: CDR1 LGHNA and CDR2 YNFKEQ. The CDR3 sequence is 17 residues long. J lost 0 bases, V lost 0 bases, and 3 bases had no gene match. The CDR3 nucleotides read TGTGCCAGCAGCCAAGATTGGCGGGGGGGCTCCTACAATGAGCAGTTCTTC. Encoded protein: CASSQDWRGGSYNEQFF.

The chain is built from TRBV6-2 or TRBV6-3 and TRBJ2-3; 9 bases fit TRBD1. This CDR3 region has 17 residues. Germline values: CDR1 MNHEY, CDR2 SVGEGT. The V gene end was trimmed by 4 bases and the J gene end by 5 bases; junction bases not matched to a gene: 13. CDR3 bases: TGTGCCAGCAGTTCAGTCCCGGGACAGGGCGGTAGAGATACGCAGTATTTT. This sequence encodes CASSSVPGQGGRDTQYF.

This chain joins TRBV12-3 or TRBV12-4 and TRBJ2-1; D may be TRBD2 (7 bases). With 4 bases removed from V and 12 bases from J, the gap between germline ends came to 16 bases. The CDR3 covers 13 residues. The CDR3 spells CASSWERGGGQFF. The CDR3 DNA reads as TGTGCCAGCAGTTGGGAGAGGGGGGGAGGGCAGTTCTTC.

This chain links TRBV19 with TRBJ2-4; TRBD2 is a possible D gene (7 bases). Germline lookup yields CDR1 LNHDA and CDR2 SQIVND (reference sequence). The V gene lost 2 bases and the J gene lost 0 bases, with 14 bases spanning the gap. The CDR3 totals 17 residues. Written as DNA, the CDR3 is TGTGCCAGTAGTATATTATCGGGGGGCAAAGCCAAAAACATTCAGTACTTC. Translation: CASSILSGGKAKNIQYF. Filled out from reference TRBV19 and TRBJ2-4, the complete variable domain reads DGGITQSPKYLFRKEGQNVTLSCEQNLNHDAMYWYRQDPGQGLRLIYYSQIVNDFQKGDIAEGYSVSREKKESFPLTVTSAQKNPTAFYLCASSILSGGKAKNIQYFGAGTRLSVL.

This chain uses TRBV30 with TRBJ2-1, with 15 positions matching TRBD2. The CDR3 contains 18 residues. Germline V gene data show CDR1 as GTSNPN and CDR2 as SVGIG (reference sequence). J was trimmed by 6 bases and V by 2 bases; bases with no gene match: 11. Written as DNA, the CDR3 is TGTGCCTGGAGTCAACTTTGGACTAGCGGGGGGGCCCCCAATGAGCAGTTCTTC. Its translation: CAWSQLWTSGGAPNEQFF. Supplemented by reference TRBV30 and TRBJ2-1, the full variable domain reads SQTIHQWPATLVQPVGSPLSLECTVEGTSNPNLYWYRQAAGRGLQLLFYSVGIGQISSEVPQNLSASRPQDRQFILSSKKLLLSDSGFYLCAWSQLWTSGGAPNEQFFGPGTRLTVL.

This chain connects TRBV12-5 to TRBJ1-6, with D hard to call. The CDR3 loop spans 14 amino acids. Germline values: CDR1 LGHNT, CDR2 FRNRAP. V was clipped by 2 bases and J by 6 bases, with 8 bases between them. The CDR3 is CASGLQDFNSPLHF. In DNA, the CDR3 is TGTGCTAGTGGTTTGCAGGACTTTAATTCACCCCTCCACTTT.

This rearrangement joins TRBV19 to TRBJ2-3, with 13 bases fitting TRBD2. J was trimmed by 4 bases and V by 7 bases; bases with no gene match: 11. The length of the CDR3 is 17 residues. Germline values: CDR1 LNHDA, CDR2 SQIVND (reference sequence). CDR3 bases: TGTGCCAGTACCCCTGAGACTAGCGGGGGGCGTCCAGATACGCAGTATTTT. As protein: CASTPETSGGRPDTQYF.

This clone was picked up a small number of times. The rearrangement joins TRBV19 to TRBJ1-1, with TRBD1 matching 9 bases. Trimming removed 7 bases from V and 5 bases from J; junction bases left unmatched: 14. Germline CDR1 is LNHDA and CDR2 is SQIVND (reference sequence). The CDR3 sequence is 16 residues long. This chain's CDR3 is CASTPHPGTGNTEAFF. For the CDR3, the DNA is TGTGCCAGTACCCCTCATCCGGGGACAGGGAATACTGAAGCTTTCTTT.

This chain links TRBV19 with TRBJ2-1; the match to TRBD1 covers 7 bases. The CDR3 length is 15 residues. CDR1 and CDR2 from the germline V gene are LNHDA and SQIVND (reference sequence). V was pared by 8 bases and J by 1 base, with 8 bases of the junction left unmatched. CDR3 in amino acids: CASRPGTVSYNEQFF. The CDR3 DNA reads TGTGCCAGTCGGCCTGGGACAGTATCCTACAATGAGCAGTTCTTC. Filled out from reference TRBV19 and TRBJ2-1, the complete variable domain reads DGGITQSPKYLFRKEGQNVTLSCEQNLNHDAMYWYRQDPGQGLRLIYYSQIVNDFQKGDIAEGYSVSREKKESFPLTVTSAQKNPTAFYLCASRPGTVSYNEQFFGPGTRLTVL.

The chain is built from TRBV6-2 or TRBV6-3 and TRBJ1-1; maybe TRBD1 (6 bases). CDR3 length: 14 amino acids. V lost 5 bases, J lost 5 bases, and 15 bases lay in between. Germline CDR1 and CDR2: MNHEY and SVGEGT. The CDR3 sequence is CASSPQGSGTEAFF. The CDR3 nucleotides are TGTGCCAGCAGTCCACAGGGATCGGGGACTGAAGCTTTCTTT.

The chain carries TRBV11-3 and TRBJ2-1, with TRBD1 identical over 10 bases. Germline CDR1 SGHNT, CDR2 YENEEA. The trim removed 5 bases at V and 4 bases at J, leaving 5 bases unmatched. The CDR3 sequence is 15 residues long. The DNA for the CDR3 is TGTGCCAGCAGCCTCGGGACAGGGGCATACAATGAGCAGTTCTTC. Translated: CASSLGTGAYNEQFF.

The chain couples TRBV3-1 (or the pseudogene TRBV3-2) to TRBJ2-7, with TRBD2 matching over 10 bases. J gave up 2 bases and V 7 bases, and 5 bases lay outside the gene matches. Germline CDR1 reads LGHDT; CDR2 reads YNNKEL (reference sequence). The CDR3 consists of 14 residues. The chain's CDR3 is CASTRAGGPYEQYF. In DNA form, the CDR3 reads TGTGCCAGCACCCGAGCGGGGGGGCCCTACGAGCAGTACTTC.

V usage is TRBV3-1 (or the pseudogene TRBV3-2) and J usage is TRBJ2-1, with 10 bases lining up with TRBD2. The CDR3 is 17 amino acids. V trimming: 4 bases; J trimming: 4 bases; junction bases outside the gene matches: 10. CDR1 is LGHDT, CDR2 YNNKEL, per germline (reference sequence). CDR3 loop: CASSLPGAGGAYNEQFF. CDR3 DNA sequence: TGTGCCAGCAGCCTCCCAGGAGCGGGGGGGGCTTACAATGAGCAGTTCTTC.

CDR3: CTSSPPASSTGVPDNEQFF. CDR3 nucleotides: TGCACCAGCAGCCCCCCTGCTTCCTCCACAGGGGTCCCAGACAATGAGCAGTTCTTC. The chain has TRBV1 and TRBJ2-1; the D call in the table, TRBD1, was not verified against the DNA. TRBV1 is assigned pseudogene status. This CDR3 spans 19 amino acids.

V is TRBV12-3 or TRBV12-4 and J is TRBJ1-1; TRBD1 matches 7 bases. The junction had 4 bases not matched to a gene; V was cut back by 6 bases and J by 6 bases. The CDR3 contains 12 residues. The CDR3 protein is CASSTGDAEAFF. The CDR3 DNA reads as TGTGCCAGCAGCACAGGGGATGCTGAAGCTTTCTTT.

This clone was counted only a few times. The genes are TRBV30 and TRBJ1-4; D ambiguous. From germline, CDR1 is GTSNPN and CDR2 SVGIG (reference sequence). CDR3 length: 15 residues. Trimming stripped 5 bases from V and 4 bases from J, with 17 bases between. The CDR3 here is CAWSLLGGFNEKLFF. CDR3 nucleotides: TGTGCCTGGTCTTTATTAGGAGGGTTTAATGAAAAACTGTTTTTT.

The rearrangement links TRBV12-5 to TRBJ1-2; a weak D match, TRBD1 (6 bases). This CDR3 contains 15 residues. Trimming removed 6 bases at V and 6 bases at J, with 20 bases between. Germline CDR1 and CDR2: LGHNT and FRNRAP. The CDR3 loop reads CASGQTGGGSNGYTF. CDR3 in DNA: TGTGCTAGTGGCCAAACGGGAGGGGGAAGTAATGGCTACACCTTC.

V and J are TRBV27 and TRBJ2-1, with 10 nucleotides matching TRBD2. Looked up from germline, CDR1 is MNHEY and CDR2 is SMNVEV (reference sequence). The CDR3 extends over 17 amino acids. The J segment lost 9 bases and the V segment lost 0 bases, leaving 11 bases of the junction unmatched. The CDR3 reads CASSLSSSISGGPEQFF. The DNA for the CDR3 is TGTGCCAGCAGTTTATCATCCAGTATTAGCGGGGGGCCTGAGCAGTTCTTC.

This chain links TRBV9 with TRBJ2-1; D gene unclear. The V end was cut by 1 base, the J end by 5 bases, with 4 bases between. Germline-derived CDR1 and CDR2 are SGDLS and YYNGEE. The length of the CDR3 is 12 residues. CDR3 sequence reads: CASSVSDNEQFF. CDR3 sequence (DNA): TGTGCCAGCAGCGTATCGGACAATGAGCAGTTCTTC.

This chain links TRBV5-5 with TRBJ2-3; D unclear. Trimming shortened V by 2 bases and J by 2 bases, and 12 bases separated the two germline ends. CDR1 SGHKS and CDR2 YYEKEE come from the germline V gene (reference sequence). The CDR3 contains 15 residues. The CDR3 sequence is CASSFGPSPTDTQYF. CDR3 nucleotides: TGTGCCAGCAGCTTCGGTCCAAGCCCCACAGATACGCAGTATTTT.

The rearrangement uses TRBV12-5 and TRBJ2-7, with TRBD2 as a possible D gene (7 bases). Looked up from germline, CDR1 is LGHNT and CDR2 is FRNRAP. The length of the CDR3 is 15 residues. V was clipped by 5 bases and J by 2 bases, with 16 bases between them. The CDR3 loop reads CASGPAGALPYEQYF. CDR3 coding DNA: TGTGCTAGTGGTCCTGCGGGGGCCCTCCCCTACGAGCAGTACTTC.

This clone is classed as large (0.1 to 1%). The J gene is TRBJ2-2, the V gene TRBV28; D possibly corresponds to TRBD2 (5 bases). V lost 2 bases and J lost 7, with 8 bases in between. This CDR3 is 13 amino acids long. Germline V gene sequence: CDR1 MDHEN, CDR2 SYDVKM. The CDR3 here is CASSLRGIGELFF. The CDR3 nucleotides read TGTGCCAGCAGTTTACGGGGTATCGGGGAGCTGTTTTTT.

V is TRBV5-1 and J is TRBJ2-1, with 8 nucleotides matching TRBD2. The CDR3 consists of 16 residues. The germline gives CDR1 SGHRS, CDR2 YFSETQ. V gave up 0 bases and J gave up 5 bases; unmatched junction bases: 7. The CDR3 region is CASSLAQAGANNEQFF. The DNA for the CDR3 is TGCGCCAGCAGCTTGGCGCAAGCGGGGGCGAACAATGAGCAGTTCTTC. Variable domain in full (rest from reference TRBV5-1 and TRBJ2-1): KAGVTQTPRYLIKTRGQQVTLSCSPISGHRSVSWYQQTPGQGLQFLFEYFSETQRNKGNFPGRFSGRQFSNSRSEMNVSTLELGDSALYLCASSLAQAGANNEQFFGPGTRLTVL.

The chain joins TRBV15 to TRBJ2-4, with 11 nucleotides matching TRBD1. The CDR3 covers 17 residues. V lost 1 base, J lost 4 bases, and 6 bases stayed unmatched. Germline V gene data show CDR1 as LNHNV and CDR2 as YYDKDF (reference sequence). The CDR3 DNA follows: TGTGCCACCAGCAGAGCGGACAGGGGGCGTAAGAAAAACATTCAGTACTTC. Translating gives CATSRADRGRKKNIQYF. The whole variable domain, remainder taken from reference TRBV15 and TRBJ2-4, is DAMVIQNPRYQVTQFGKPVTLSCSQTLNHNVMYWYQQKSSQAPKLLFHYYDKDFNNEADTPDNFQSRRPNTSFCFLDIRSPGLGDTAMYLCATSRADRGRKKNIQYFGAGTRLSVL.

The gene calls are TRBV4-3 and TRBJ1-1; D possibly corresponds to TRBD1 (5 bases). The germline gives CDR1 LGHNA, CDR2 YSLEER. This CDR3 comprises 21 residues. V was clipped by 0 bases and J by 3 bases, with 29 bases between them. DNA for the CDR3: TGCGCCAGCAGCCAAGATACAAAGGGGAAAGGGATTAAGATTTTAGACACTGAAGCTTTCTTT. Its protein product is CASSQDTKGKGIKILDTEAFF.